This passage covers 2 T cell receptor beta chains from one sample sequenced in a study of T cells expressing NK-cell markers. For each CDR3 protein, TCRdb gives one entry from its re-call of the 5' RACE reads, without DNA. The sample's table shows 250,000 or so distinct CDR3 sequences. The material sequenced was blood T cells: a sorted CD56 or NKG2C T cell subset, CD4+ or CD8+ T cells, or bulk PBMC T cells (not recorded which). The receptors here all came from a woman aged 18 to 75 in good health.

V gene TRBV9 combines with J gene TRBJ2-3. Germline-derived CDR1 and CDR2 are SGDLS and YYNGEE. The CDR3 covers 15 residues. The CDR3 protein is CASSVELASTDTQYF.

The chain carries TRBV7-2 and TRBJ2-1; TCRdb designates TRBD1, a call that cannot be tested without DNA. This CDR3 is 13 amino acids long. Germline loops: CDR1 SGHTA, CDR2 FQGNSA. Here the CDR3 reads CASSLPGQPIQFF.